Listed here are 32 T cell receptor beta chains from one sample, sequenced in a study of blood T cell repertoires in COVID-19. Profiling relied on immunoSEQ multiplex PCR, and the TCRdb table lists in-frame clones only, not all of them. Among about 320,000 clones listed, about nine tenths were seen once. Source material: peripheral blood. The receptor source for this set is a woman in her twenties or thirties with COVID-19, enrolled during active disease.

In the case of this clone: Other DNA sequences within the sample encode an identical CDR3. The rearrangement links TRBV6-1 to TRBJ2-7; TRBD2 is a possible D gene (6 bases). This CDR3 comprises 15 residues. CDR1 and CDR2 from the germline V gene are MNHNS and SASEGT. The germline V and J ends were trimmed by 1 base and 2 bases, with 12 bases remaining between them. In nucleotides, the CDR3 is TGTGCCAGCAGTGAAGAGGGAGGCGGAGCCTACGAGCAGTACGTC. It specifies CASSEEGGGAYEQYV.

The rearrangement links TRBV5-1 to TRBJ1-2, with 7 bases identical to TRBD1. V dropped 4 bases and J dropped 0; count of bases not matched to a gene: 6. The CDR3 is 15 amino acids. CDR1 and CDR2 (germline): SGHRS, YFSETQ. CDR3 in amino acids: CASSIGTAANYGYTF. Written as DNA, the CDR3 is TGCGCCAGCAGCATAGGGACAGCTGCTAACTATGGCTACACCTTC.

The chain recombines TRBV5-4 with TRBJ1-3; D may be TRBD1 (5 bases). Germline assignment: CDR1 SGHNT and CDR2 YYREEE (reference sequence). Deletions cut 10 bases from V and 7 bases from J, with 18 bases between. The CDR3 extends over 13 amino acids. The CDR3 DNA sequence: TGTGCCTCGCAGGTGAAGGGGCGGAACACCATATATTTT. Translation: CASQVKGRNTIYF.

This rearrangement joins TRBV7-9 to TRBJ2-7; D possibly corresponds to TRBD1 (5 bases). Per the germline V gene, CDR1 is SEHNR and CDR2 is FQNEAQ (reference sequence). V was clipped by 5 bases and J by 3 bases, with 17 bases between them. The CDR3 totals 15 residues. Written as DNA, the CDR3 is TGTGCCAGCAGCCCGCCAGGTGGTAGGGGCTACGAGCAGTACGTC. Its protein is CASSPPGGRGYEQYV.

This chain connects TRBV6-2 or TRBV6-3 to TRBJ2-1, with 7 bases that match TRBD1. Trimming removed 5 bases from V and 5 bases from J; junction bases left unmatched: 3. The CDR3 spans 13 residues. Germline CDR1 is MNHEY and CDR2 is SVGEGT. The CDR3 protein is CASSTGVDNEQFF. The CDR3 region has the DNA TGTGCCAGCAGTACAGGGGTGGACAATGAGCAGTTCTTC.

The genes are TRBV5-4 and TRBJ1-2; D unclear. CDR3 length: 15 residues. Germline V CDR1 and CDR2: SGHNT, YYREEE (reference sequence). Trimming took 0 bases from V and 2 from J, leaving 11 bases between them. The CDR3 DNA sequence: TGTGCCAGCAGCTTGGCAGGTGCCTCGAACTATGGCTACACCTTC. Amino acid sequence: CASSLAGASNYGYTF.

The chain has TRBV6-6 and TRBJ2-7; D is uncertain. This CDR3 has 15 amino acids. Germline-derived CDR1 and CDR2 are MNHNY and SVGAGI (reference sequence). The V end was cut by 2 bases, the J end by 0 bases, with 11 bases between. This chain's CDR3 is CASSYTPRSSYEQYV. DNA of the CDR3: TGTGCCAGCAGTTACACCCCGAGGAGCTCCTACGAGCAGTACGTC.

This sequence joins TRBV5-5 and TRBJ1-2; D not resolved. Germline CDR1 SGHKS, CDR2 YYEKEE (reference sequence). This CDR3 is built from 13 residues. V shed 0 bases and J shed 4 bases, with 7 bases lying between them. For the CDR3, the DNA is TGTGCCAGCAGCTTGGCGGCAGGCTATGGCTACACCTTC. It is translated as CASSLAAGYGYTF.

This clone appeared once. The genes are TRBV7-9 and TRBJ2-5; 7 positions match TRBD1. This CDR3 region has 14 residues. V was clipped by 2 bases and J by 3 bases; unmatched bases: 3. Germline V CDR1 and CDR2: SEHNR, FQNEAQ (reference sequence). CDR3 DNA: TGTGCCAGCAGCTTAAGGCAGGGGGAAGAGACCCAGTACTTC. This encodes CASSLRQGEETQYF. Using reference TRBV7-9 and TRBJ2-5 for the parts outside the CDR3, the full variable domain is DTGVSQNPRHKITKRGQNVTFRCDPISEHNRLYWYRQTLGQGPEFLTYFQNEAQLEKSRLLSDRFSAERPKGSFSTLEIQRTEQGDSAMYLCASSLRQGEETQYFGPGTRLLVL.

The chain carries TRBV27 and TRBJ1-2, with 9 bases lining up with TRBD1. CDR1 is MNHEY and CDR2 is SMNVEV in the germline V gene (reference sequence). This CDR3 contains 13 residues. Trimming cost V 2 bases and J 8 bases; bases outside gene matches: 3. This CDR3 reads CASSLGQGSGYTF. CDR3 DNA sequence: TGTGCCAGCAGTTTAGGACAGGGGAGCGGCTACACCTTC.

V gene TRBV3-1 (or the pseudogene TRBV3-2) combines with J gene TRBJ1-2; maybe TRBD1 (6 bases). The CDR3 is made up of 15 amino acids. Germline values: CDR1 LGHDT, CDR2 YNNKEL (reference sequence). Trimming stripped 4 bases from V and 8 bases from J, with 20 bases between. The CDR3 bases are TGTGCCAGCAGCCGAGGAGGGGGGGCGATTTACGGCTACACCTTC. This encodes CASSRGGGAIYGYTF.

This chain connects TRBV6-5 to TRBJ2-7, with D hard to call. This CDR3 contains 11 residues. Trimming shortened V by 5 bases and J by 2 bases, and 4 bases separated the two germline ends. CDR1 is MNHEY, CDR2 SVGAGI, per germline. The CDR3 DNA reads TGTGCCAGCAGTACACCCTACGAGCAGTACGTC. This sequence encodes CASSTPYEQYV.

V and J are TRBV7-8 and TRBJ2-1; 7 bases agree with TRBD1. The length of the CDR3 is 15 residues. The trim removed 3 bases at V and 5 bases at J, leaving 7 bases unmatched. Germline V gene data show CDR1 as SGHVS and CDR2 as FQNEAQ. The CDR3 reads CASSFSGTVNNEQFF. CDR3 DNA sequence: TGTGCCAGCAGCTTTTCCGGGACAGTAAACAATGAGCAGTTCTTC.

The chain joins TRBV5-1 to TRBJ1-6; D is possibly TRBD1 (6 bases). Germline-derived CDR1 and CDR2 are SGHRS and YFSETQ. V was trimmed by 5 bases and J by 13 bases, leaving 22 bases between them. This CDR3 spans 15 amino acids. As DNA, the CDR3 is TGCGCCAGCAGTATAATGGCAGGGGACCGTCAGCCCCTCCACTTT. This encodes CASSIMAGDRQPLHF.

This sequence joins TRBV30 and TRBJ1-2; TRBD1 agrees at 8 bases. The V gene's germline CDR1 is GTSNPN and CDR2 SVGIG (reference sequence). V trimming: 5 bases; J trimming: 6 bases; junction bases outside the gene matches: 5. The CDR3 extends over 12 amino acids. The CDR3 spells CAWYSGGDGYTF. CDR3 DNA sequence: TGTGCCTGGTATTCAGGGGGCGATGGCTACACCTTC. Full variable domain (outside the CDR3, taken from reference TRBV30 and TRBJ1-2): SQTIHQWPATLVQPVGSPLSLECTVEGTSNPNLYWYRQAAGRGLQLLFYSVGIGQISSEVPQNLSASRPQDRQFILSSKKLLLSDSGFYLCAWYSGGDGYTFGSGTRLTVV.

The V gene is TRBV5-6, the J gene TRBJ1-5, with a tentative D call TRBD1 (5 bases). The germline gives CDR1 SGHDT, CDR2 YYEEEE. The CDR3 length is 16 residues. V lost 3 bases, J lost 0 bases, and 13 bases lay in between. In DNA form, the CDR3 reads TGTGCCAGCAGCTCACGCAGGGAGGATAGCAATCAGCCCCAGCATTTT. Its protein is CASSSRREDSNQPQHF.

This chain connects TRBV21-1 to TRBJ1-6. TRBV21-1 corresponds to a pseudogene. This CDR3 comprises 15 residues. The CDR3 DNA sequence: TGTGCCAGCAGCAAAGTGAGGGTATGGAATTCACCCCTCCACTTT. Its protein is CASSKVRVWNSPLHF.

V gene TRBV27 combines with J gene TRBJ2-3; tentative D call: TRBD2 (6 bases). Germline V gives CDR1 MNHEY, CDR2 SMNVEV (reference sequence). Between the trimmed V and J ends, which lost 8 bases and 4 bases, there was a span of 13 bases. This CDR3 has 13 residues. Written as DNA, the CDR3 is TGTGCCAGCGGCTTGGGAGGCCCAGATACGCAGTATTTT. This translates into CASGLGGPDTQYF.

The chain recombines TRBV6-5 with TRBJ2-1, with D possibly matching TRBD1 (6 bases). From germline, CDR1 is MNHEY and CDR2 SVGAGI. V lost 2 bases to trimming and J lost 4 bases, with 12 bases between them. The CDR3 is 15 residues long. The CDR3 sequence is CASSYAQGHYNEQFF. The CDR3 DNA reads TGTGCCAGCAGTTACGCACAGGGACATTACAATGAGCAGTTCTTC.

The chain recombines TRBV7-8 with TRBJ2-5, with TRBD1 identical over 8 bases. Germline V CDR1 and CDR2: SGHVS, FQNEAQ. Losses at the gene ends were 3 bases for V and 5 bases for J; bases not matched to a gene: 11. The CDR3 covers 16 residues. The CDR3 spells CASSFVRTGTLETQYF. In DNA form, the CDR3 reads TGTGCCAGCAGCTTCGTTAGGACAGGGACTTTGGAGACCCAGTACTTC.

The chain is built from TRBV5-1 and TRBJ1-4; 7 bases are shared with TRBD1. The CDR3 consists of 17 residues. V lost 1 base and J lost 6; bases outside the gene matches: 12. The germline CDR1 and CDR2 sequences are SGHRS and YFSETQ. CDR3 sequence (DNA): TGCGCCAGCAGCTTGTTGGGACAGCCAGAGTTGGATGAAAAACTGTTTTTT. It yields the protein CASSLLGQPELDEKLFF.

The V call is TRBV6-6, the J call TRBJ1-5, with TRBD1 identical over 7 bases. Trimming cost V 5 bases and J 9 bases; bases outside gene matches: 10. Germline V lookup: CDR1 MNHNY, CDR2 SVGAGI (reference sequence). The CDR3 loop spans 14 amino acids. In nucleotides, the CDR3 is TGTGCCAGCAGTCCGGGGACAGCCTTGATGCCCCAGCATTTT. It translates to CASSPGTALMPQHF.

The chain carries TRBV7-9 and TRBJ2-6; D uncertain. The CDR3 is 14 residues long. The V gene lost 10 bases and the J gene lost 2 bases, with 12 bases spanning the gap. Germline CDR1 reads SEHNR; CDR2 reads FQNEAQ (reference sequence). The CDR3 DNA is TGTGCCACCCCGGCTCAGGCTGGGGCCAACGTCCTGACTTTC. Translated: CATPAQAGANVLTF.

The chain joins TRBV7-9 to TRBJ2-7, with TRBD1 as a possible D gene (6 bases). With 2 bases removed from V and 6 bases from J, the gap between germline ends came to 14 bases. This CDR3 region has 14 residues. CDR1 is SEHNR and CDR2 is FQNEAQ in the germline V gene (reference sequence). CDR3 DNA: TGTGCCAGCAGCTTACACGGACAGAAGGGCGAGCAGTACTTC. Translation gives CASSLHGQKGEQYF. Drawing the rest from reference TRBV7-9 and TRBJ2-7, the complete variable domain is DTGVSQNPRHKITKRGQNVTFRCDPISEHNRLYWYRQTLGQGPEFLTYFQNEAQLEKSRLLSDRFSAERPKGSFSTLEIQRTEQGDSAMYLCASSLHGQKGEQYFGPGTRLTVT.

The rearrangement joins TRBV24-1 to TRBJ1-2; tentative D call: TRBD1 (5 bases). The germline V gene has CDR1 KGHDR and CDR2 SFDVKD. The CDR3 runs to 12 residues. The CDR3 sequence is CATGGEGYGYTF. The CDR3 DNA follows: TGTGCTACGGGAGGGGAGGGCTATGGCTACACCTTC.

The DNA of the CDR3 is TGTGCCAGCATCGAGCCAGGGGGCTACGAGCAGTACTTC. Translating gives CASIEPGGYEQYF. The chain joins TRBV6-5 to TRBJ2-7, with 7 bases aligning to TRBD1. This CDR3 region has 13 residues. Germline values: CDR1 MNHEY, CDR2 SVGAGI. Trimming at V came to 7 bases and at J to 3 bases, leaving 6 bases not matched to a gene.

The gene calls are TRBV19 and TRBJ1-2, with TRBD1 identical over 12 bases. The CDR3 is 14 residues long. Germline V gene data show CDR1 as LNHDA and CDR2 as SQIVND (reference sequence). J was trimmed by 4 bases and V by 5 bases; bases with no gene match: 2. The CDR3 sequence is CASSSGQGAYGYTF. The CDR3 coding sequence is TGTGCCAGTAGTTCGGGACAGGGGGCCTATGGCTACACCTTC.

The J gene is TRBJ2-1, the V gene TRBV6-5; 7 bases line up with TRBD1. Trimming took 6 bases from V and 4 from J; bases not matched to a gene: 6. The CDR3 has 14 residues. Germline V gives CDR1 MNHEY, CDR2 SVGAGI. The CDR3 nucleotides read TGTGCCAGCAGACTGACAGGGCTTTACAATGAGCAGTTCTTC. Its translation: CASRLTGLYNEQFF.

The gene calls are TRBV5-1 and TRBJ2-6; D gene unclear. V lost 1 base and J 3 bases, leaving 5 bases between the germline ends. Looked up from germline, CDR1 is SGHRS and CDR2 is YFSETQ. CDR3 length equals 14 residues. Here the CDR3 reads CASSLTNGANVLTF. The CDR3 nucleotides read TGCGCCAGCAGCTTGACAAATGGGGCCAACGTCCTGACTTTC.

The DNA for the CDR3 is TGTGCCAGCAGCATAATGGGGGCAGGCAAAAACATTCAGTACTTC. Protein product: CASSIMGAGKNIQYF. The chain links TRBV27 to TRBJ2-4, with a tentative D call TRBD1 (6 bases). In germline, CDR1 is MNHEY, CDR2 SMNVEV (reference sequence). Between the trimmed V and J ends, which lost 6 bases and 3 bases, there was a span of 15 bases. This CDR3 has 15 amino acids.

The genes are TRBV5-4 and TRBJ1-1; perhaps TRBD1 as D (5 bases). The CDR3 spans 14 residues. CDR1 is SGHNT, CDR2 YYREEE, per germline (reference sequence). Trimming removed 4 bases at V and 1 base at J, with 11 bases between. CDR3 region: CASSPGTRNTEAFF. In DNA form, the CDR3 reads TGTGCCAGCAGCCCGGGGACTAGGAACACTGAAGCTTTCTTT.

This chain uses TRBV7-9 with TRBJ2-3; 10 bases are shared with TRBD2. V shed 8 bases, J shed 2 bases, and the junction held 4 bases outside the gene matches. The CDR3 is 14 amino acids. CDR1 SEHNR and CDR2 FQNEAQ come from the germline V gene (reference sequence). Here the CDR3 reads CASVLAGVTDTQYF. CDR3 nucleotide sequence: TGTGCCAGCGTTCTAGCGGGGGTCACAGATACGCAGTATTTT.